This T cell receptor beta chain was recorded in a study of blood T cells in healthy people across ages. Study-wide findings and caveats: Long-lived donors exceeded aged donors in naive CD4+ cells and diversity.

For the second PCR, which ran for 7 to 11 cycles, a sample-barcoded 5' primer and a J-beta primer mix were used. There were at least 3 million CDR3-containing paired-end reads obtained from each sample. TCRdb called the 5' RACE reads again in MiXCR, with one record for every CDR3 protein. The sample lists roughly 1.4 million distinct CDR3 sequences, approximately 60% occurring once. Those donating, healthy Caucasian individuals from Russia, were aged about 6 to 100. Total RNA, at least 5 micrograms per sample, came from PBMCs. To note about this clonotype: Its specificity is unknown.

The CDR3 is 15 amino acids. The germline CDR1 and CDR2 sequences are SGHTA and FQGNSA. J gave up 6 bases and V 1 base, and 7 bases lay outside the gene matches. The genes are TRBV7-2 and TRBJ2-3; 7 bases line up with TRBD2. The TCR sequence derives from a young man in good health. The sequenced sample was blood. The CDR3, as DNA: TGTGCCAGCAGCTTAGGAAGCGGGGCACTGGATACGCAGTATTTT. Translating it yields CASSLGSGALDTQYF. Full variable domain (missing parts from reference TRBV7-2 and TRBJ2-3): GAGVSQSPSNKVTEKGKDVELRCDPISGHTALYWYRQSLGQGLEFLIYFQGNSAPDKSGLPSDRFSAERTGGSVSTLTIQRTQQEDSAVYLCASSLGSGALDTQYFGPGTRLTVL.